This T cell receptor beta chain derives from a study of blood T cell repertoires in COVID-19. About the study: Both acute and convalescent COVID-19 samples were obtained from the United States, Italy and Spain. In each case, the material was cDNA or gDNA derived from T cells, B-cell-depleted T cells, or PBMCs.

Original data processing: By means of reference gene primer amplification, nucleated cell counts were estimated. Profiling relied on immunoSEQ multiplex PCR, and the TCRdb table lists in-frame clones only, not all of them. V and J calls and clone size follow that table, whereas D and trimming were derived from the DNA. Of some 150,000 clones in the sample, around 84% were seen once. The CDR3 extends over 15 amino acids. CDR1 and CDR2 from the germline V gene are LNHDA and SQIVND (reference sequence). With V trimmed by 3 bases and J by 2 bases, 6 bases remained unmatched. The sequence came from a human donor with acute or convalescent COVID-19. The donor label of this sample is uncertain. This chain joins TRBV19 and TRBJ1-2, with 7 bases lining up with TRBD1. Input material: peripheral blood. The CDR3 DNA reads TGTGCCAGTAGTATCCTAGGACAGGAAAACTATGGCTACACCTTC. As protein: CASSILGQENYGYTF.